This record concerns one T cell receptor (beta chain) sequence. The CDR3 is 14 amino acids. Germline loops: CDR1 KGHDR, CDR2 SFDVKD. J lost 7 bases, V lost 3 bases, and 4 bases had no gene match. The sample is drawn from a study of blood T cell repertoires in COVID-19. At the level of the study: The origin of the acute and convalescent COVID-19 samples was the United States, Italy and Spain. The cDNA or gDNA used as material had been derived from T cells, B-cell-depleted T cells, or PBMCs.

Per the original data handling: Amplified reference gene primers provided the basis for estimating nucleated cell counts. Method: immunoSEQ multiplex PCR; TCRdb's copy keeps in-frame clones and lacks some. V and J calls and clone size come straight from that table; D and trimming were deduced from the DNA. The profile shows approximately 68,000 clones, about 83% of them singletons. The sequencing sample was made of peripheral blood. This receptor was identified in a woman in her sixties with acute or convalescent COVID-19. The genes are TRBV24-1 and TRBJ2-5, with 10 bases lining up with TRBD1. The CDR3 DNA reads TGTGCCACCAGTGATACTAGACAGGGGGCGACCCAGTACTTC. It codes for CATSDTRQGATQYF.